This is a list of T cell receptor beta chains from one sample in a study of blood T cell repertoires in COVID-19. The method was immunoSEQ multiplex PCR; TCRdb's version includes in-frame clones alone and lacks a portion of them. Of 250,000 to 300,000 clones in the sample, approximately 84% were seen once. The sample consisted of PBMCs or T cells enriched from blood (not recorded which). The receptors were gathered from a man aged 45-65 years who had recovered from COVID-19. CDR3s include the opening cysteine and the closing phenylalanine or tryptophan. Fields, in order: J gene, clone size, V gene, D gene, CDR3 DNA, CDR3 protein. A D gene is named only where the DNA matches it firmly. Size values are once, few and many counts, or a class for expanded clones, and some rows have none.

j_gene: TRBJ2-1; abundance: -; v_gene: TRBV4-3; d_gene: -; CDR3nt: TGCGCCAGCAGCCAGGGGGGACTTTACAATGAGCAGTTCTTC; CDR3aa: CASSQGGLYNEQFF
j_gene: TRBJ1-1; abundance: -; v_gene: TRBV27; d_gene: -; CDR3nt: TGTGCCAGCAGTCCCGACTTGTTACGGGGAAGCGGTACGAACACTGAAGCTTTCTTT; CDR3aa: CASSPDLLRGSGTNTEAFF
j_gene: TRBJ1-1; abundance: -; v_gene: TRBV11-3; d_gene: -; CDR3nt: TGTGCCAGCAGCTTTTCGGGGGGTCAAGCTTTCTTT; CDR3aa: CASSFSGGQAFF
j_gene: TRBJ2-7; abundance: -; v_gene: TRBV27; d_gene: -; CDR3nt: TGTGCCAGCAGTTTATCCCCTCCGGGACACGATCCCTACGAGCAGTACTTC; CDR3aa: CASSLSPPGHDPYEQYF
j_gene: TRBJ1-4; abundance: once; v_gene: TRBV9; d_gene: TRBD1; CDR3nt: TGTGCCAGCAGCGTAGTAGGGACAGGGGGCAGCGAAAAACTGTTTTTT; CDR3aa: CASSVVGTGGSEKLFF
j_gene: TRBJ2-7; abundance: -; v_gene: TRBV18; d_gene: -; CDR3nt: TGTGCCAGCTCACCAGAGTCCTGGACACCCAGCTACGAGCAGTACTTC; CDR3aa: CASSPESWTPSYEQYF
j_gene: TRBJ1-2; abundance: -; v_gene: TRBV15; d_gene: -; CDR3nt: TGTGCCACCAGCAGAGCCCGGACAGAGGCTAGTGGGGGCTACACCTTC; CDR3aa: CATSRARTEASGGYTF
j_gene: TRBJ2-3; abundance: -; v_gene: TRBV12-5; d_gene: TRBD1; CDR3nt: TGTGCTAGTGGGGGACAGACAGTCCTCGGCACAGATACGCAGTATTTT; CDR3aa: CASGGQTVLGTDTQYF
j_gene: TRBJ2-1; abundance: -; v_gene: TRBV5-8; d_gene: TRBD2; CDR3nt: TGTGCCAGCAGCTCCCGGTGGCGGGAGGCTGGGGAGCAGTTCTTC; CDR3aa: CASSSRWREAGEQFF
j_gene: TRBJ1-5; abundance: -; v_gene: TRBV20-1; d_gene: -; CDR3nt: TGCAGTGCTAGTTTCGGCAGGAATCAGCCCCAGCATTTT; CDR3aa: CSASFGRNQPQHF
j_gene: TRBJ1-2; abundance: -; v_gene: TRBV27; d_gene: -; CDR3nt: TGTGCCAGCAGTCCCCGTGGAGGGGCGAGCTATGGCTACACCTTC; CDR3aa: CASSPRGGASYGYTF
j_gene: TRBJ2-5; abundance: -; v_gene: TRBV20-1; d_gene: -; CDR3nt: TGCAGTGCCCGGGCAGGGGAGACCCAGTACTTC; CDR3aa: CSARAGETQYF
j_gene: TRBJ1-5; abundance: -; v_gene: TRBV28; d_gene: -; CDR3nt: TGTGCCAGCAGCTCTTTGAGGCCCCAGCATTTT; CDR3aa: CASSSLRPQHF
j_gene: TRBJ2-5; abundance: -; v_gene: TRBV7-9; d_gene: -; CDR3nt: TGTGCCAGCAGCTTAGTACAATCGGAGACCCAGTACTTC; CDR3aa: CASSLVQSETQYF
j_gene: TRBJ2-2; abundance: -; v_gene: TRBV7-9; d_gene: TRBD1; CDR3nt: TGTGCCAGCAGCCCACCTAGGCCAGGACAGGGAGCCGGGGAGCTGTTTTTT; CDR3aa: CASSPPRPGQGAGELFF
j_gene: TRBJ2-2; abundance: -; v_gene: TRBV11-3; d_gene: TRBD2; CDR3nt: TGTGCCAGCAGCCCCAGAGGCGGGGGGGCTTTCGCCGGGGAGCTGTTTTTT; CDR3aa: CASSPRGGGAFAGELFF
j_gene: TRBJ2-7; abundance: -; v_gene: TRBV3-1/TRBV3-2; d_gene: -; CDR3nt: TGTGCCAGCAGCCGGGGCGCAGGGATTTCCTACGAGCAGTACTTC; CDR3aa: CASSRGAGISYEQYF
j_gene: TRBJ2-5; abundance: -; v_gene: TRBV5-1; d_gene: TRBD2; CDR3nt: TGCGCCAGCACGGGAGGGGAGCCCGGGGAGACCCAGTACTTC; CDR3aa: CASTGGEPGETQYF
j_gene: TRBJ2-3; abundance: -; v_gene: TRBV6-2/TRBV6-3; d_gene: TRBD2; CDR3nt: TGTGCCAGCAGTTGGGGCGGGGGGGCCAGTGATACGCAGTATTTT; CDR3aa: CASSWGGGASDTQYF
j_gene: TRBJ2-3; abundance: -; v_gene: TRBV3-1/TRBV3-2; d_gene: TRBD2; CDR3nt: TGTGCCAGCAGCCAAGTGGGACTATCCACAGATACGCAGTATTTT; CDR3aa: CASSQVGLSTDTQYF
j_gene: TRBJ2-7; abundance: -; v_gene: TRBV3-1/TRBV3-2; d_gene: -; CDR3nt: TGTGCCAGCAGCCCCAGCGGCTACGAGCAGTACTTC; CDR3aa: CASSPSGYEQYF